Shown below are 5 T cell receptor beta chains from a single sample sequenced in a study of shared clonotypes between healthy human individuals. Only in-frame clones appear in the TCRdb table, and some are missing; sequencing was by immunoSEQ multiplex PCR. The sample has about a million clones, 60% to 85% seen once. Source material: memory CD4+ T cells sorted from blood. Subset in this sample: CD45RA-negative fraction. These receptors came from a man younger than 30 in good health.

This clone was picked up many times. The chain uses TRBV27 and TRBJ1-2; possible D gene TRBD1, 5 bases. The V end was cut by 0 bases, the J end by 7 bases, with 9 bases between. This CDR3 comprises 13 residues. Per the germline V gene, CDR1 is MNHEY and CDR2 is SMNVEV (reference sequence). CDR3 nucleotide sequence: TGTGCCAGCAGTTTATCGGGGGGAATTGGCTACACCTTC. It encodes CASSLSGGIGYTF.

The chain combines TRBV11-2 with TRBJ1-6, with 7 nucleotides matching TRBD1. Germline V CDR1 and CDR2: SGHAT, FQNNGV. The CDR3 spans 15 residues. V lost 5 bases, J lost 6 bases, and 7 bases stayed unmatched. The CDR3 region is CASSPLDRTNSPLHF. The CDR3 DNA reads TGTGCCAGCAGCCCATTGGACAGGACTAATTCACCCCTCCACTTT.

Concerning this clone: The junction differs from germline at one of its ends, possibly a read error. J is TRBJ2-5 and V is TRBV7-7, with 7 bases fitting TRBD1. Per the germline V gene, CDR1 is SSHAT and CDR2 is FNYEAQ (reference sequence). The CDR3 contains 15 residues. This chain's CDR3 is CASSLGGRVEETQYF. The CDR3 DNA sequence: TGTGCTAGCAGCTTAGGGGGCAGGGTGGAAGAGACCCAGTACTTC.

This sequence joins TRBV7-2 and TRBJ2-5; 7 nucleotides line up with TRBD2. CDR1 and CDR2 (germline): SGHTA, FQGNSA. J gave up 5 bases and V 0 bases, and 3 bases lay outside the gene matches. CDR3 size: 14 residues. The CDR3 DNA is TGTGCCAGCAGCTTAGCGCGGGAGCGGGAGACCCAGTACTTC. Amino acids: CASSLARERETQYF.

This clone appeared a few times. Here the CDR3 reads CASSQGPLETQYF. CDR3 bases: TGCGCCAGCAGCCAAGGGCCGTTGGAGACCCAGTACTTC. This chain connects TRBV4-3 to TRBJ2-5; the D is unclear. In germline, CDR1 is LGHNA, CDR2 YSLEER. The CDR3 contains 13 residues. V was cut by 1 base and J by 5 bases, with 8 bases left in between.